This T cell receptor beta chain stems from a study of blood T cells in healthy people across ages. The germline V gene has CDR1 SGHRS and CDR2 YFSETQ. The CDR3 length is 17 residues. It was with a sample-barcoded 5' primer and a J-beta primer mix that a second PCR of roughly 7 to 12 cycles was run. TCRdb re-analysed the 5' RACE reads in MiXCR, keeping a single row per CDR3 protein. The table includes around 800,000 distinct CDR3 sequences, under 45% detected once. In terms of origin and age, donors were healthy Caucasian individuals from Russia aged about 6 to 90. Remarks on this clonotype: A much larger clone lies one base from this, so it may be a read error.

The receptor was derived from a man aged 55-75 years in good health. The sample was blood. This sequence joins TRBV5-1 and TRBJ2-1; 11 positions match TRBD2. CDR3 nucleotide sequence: TGCGCCAGCAGCTTGGTTAGCGGGGGGGCTAACTACAATGGGCAGTTCTTC. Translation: CASSLVSGGANYNGQFF.